The 20 T cell receptor beta chains listed next were all sequenced from one sample in a study of T cells in Graves' hyperthyroidism and ophthalmopathy. Amplification of TCR beta CDR3 regions used RNA as the template. Researchers ran a first-round RT-PCR on the TCR CDR3 using the HTBI primer set. TCRdb re-called the multiplex PCR reads through MiXCR, storing one row per CDR3 protein. The sample has around 300,000 distinct CDR3 sequences; roughly 15% are singletons. Sequencing input: blood. The receptors shown here come from a woman in her thirties or forties with Graves' ophthalmopathy.

This rearrangement joins TRBV19 to TRBJ1-1; D gene unclear. CDR3 size: 11 residues. Trimming removed 8 bases from V and 1 base from J, with 5 bases in between. CDR1 is LNHDA, CDR2 SQIVND, per germline (reference sequence). The CDR3 nucleotides are TGTGCCAGTTATAAGAACACTGAAGCTTTCTTT. This sequence encodes CASYKNTEAFF. Using reference TRBV19 and TRBJ1-1 for the parts outside the CDR3, the full variable domain is DGGITQSPKYLFRKEGQNVTLSCEQNLNHDAMYWYRQDPGQGLRLIYYSQIVNDFQKGDIAEGYSVSREKKESFPLTVTSAQKNPTAFYLCASYKNTEAFFGQGTRLTVV.

This clonotype was found many times. The J gene is TRBJ1-2, the V gene TRBV2; no reliable D call. The CDR3 spans 13 residues. Deletions cut 4 bases from V and 4 bases from J, with 10 bases between. Germline CDR1 and CDR2: SNHLY and FYNNEI. For the CDR3, the DNA is TGTGCCAGCAGTGGGGCGATTTCCTATGGCTACACCTTC. Amino acids: CASSGAISYGYTF.

This clonotype has at least ten counts. The chain employs TRBV27 and TRBJ2-5, with a possible D match to TRBD1 (5 bases). The CDR3 length is 14 residues. CDR1 and CDR2 from the germline V gene are MNHEY and SMNVEV (reference sequence). V was trimmed by 5 bases and J by 4 bases, leaving 14 bases between them. The DNA for the CDR3 is TGTGCCAGCAGTCCAGACAGTGGGCGAGAGACCCAGTACTTC. Amino acids: CASSPDSGRETQYF.

This clonotype appeared many times. V usage is TRBV28 and J usage is TRBJ1-1; D possibly corresponds to TRBD1 (6 bases). The CDR3 spans 13 residues. V was shortened by 7 bases and J by 7 bases, with 16 bases between the two germline ends. Germline V lookup: CDR1 MDHEN, CDR2 SYDVKM. The CDR3 nucleotides read TGTGCCAGCAACTGGGGGCGCCGAATTGAAGCTTTCTTT. Amino acids: CASNWGRRIEAFF.

This clonotype came up a few times. The V and J genes are TRBV7-8 and TRBJ1-2, with D uncertain. The CDR3 has 15 residues. V dropped 4 bases and J dropped 4 bases, with 16 bases sitting between them. The germline V gene encodes CDR1 SGHVS and CDR2 FQNEAQ. DNA of the CDR3: TGTGCCAGCAGCTCGCCTCCAGAGCAGAGCTATGGCTACACCTTC. Its protein is CASSSPPEQSYGYTF.

This clonotype was counted a few times. The chain combines TRBV7-9 with TRBJ1-1; possibly TRBD1 for D (5 bases). CDR3 length equals 13 residues. Germline lookup yields CDR1 SEHNR and CDR2 FQNEAQ (reference sequence). Trimming removed 6 bases at V and 10 bases at J, with 18 bases between. The CDR3: CASRKSGGSRAFF. The CDR3 DNA reads TGTGCCAGCAGAAAATCGGGGGGGTCGCGAGCTTTCTTT. Complete variable domain (other parts from reference TRBV7-9 and TRBJ1-1): DTGVSQNPRHKITKRGQNVTFRCDPISEHNRLYWYRQTLGQGPEFLTYFQNEAQLEKSRLLSDRFSAERPKGSFSTLEIQRTEQGDSAMYLCASRKSGGSRAFFGQGTRLTVV.

With regard to this clonotype: The junction differs from germline at one of its ends, possibly a read error. This chain uses TRBV5-1 with TRBJ2-7; D gene ambiguous. The V gene's germline CDR1 is SGHRS and CDR2 YFSETQ. The CDR3 has 14 amino acids. The CDR3 nucleotides read TGTGCCAGCAGCCCGGTGGGATTCGGGCGCGAGCAGTACTTC. Translated, it gives CASSPVGFGREQYF.

This clonotype was seen at least ten times. The gene calls are TRBV6-1 and TRBJ2-2, with 10 bases that match TRBD1. Trimming cost V 5 bases and J 5 bases; bases outside gene matches: 8. The CDR3 covers 16 residues. CDR1 and CDR2 from the germline V gene are MNHNS and SASEGT. This CDR3 reads CASSSGDRGKTGELFF. CDR3 DNA: TGTGCCAGCAGTTCCGGGGACAGGGGTAAAACCGGGGAGCTGTTTTTT.

This clonotype was detected ten times or more. CDR3 sequence (DNA): TGTGCCAGCAGTCCTGGACAGGGGGCGCCTCGCGCTGAAGCTTTCTTT. This codes for CASSPGQGAPRAEAFF. V gene TRBV12-3 or TRBV12-4 combines with J gene TRBJ1-1; 11 nucleotides agree with TRBD1. With V trimmed by 5 bases and J by 6 bases, 11 bases remained unmatched. This CDR3 has 16 residues.

The V call is TRBV10-3, the J call TRBJ1-5; 10 nucleotides line up with TRBD1. V was pared by 3 bases and J by 6 bases, with 5 bases of the junction left unmatched. The CDR3 contains 15 residues. Germline V gives CDR1 ENHRY, CDR2 SYGVKD. The CDR3, as DNA: TGTGCCATCAGTGATGGACAGGGGGAGGTTCAGCCCCAGCATTTT. Translated, it gives CAISDGQGEVQPQHF.

At least ten counts were recorded for this clonotype. This sequence joins TRBV6-1 and TRBJ1-1, with a tentative D call TRBD1 (5 bases). CDR1 and CDR2 from the germline V gene are MNHNS and SASEGT. V was pared by 5 bases and J by 5 bases, with 18 bases between. The CDR3 has 15 residues. The CDR3 nucleotides are TGTGCCAGCAGTTACGAAAAGGGGTCCGGTACTGAAGCTTTCTTT. Amino acid sequence: CASSYEKGSGTEAFF.

The rearrangement uses TRBV6-5 and TRBJ2-3; 11 positions agree with TRBD2. This CDR3 contains 17 residues. Germline CDR1 is MNHEY and CDR2 is SVGAGI. V was clipped by 2 bases and J by 4 bases; unmatched bases: 8. CDR3 amino acids: CASSYRAGLAGSDTQYF. The CDR3, as DNA: TGTGCCAGCAGTTACAGGGCTGGACTAGCGGGCTCAGATACGCAGTATTTT.

CDR3 in amino acids: CAWSPGPRPYNEKLFF. The CDR3 bases are TGTGCCTGGAGTCCCGGACCACGACCTTATAATGAAAAACTGTTTTTT. The rearrangement joins TRBV30 to TRBJ1-4, with no clear D. This CDR3 has 16 residues. The V end lost 2 bases, the J end lost 4 bases, and 17 bases lay between the germline ends. Germline values: CDR1 GTSNPN, CDR2 SVGIG (reference sequence).

The sample holds a few counts of this clonotype. The CDR3 sequence: CASSFSGKTYNEQFF. CDR3 nucleotide sequence: TGTGCCAGCAGTTTTAGCGGCAAAACCTACAATGAGCAGTTCTTC. V usage is TRBV11-2 and J usage is TRBJ2-1, with D possibly TRBD2 on 6 matching bases. This CDR3 is 15 amino acids long. Germline lookup yields CDR1 SGHAT and CDR2 FQNNGV. Trimming cost V 6 bases and J 2 bases, with 14 bases left between them.

This clonotype was counted only a few times. The gene calls are TRBV3-1 and TRBJ1-5, with D tentatively TRBD1 (5 bases). Germline CDR1 reads LGHDT; CDR2 reads YNNKEL (reference sequence). This CDR3 region has 14 residues. The V and J ends lost 4 bases and 3 bases respectively, with 10 bases between them. The CDR3 loop reads CASSPGLNNQPQHF. The DNA of the CDR3 is TGTGCCAGCAGCCCGGGACTGAACAATCAGCCCCAGCATTTT.

The sample holds many counts of this clonotype. The V and J genes are TRBV7-8 and TRBJ1-5, with D possibly being TRBD1 (5 bases). This CDR3 contains 14 residues. Germline V gives CDR1 SGHVS, CDR2 FQNEAQ. The ends were cut back, 3 bases at V and 4 bases at J, with 10 bases in the middle. Here the CDR3 reads CASSFFGGNQPQHF. The DNA for the CDR3 is TGTGCCAGCAGCTTTTTCGGGGGTAATCAGCCCCAGCATTTT.

This clonotype was seen at least ten times. The V and J genes are TRBV7-8 and TRBJ1-1; weak D call: TRBD1 (5 bases). Trimming cost V 0 bases and J 2 bases, with 16 bases left between them. Germline V CDR1 and CDR2: SGHVS, FQNEAQ. This CDR3 region has 17 residues. The CDR3 DNA reads as TGTGCCAGCAGCTTAGCTTCTTGGGGGATCGGAAACACTGAAGCTTTCTTT. Translated, it gives CASSLASWGIGNTEAFF.

Ten or more counts support this clonotype. CDR3 nucleotide sequence: TGTGCCAGCAGTAACAGGAGGGGGTCCTACAATGAGCAGTTCTTC. It specifies CASSNRRGSYNEQFF. The gene calls are TRBV12-3 or TRBV12-4 and TRBJ2-1; D is perhaps TRBD1 or TRBD2 (6 bases each). The CDR3 sequence is 15 residues long. Trimming removed 5 bases at V and 1 base at J, with 12 bases between.

The chain has TRBV4-1 and TRBJ2-1; unclear D gene. The V end was cut by 4 bases, the J end by 9 bases, with 10 bases between. Germline values: CDR1 MGHRA, CDR2 YSYEKL. The CDR3 runs to 12 residues. The CDR3 here is CASSRFSGEQFF. The CDR3 DNA sequence: TGCGCCAGCAGCCGATTCTCTGGTGAGCAGTTCTTC.

This clonotype was seen a handful of times. The rearrangement uses TRBV2 and TRBJ2-5, with 9 nucleotides matching TRBD1. The CDR3 spans 14 residues. With 4 bases clipped from V and 7 bases from J, the junction kept 7 bases outside the gene matches. Germline V gene lookup returns CDR1 SNHLY and CDR2 FYNNEI. CDR3 in DNA: TGTGCCAGCAGTGGGAGACAGGGGGGAGGGACCCAGTACTTC. Protein sequence: CASSGRQGGGTQYF.